Presented here are 12 T cell receptor beta chains from one specimen sequenced in a study of cytomegalovirus exposure and HLA in healthy donors. Use of 60 Vbeta and 13 Jbeta primers characterized the PCR. Only in-frame clones appear in the TCRdb table, and some are missing; sequencing was by immunoSEQ multiplex PCR. The repertoire holds about 98,000 clones, with around three quarters as singletons. Sequencing was carried out using PBMCs. These receptor sequences come from a human donor in good health.

The rearrangement joins TRBV5-1 to TRBJ2-4, with TRBD2 matching 11 bases. CDR3 length: 19 amino acids. Trimming cost V 4 bases and J 9 bases; bases outside gene matches: 21. Germline V CDR1 and CDR2: SGHRS, YFSETQ. This CDR3 is CASSPGLAGGPGTLSIQYF. The DNA for the CDR3 is TGCGCCAGCAGCCCAGGGTTAGCGGGGGGGCCGGGAACTCTGTCCATTCAGTACTTC.

The sample holds a few counts of this clone. Here the CDR3 DNA reads TGTGCCAGCGAAAAGGGACTAGCGGGAGTTGAGAATGAGCAGTTCTTC. Encoded protein: CASEKGLAGVENEQFF. The J gene is TRBJ2-1, the V gene TRBV25-1; TRBD2 agrees at 14 bases. From germline, CDR1 is MGHDK and CDR2 SYGVNS. The V and J ends lost 8 bases and 7 bases, in that order; junction bases with no gene match: 10. The CDR3 totals 16 residues.

The chain joins TRBV5-4 to TRBJ2-7, with D unresolved. V shed 4 bases and J shed 4 bases, with 9 bases lying between them. This CDR3 contains 12 residues. Germline CDR1 reads SGHNT; CDR2 reads YYREEE (reference sequence). The CDR3 is CASSLDTYEQYF. In DNA form, the CDR3 reads TGTGCCAGCAGCCTTGACACGTACGAGCAGTACTTC.

The chain carries TRBV7-2 and TRBJ2-3, with unresolved D. The germline CDR1 and CDR2 sequences are SGHTA and FQGNSA. The CDR3 is made up of 13 amino acids. Trimming removed 5 bases from V and 10 bases from J, with 16 bases in between. The CDR3 loop is CASSNPAQEAQYF. The DNA for the CDR3 is TGTGCCAGCAGCAACCCCGCTCAGGAAGCGCAGTATTTT.

This rearrangement joins TRBV10-3 to TRBJ2-1; 9 nucleotides agree with TRBD2. The length of the CDR3 is 14 residues. With 7 bases clipped from V and 9 bases from J, the junction kept 10 bases outside the gene matches. The germline CDR1 and CDR2 sequences are ENHRY and SYGVKD. DNA for the CDR3: TGTGCCATCACCGATAGCGGGGGTGGCGTTGAGCAGTTCTTC. This encodes CAITDSGGGVEQFF.

The J gene is TRBJ1-5, the V gene TRBV29-1, with TRBD1 identical over 7 bases. After removal of 4 bases from V and 0 bases from J, the junction contained 6 bases not matched to a gene. Germline values: CDR1 SQVTM, CDR2 ANQGSEA. The length of the CDR3 is 15 residues. In DNA, the CDR3 is TGCAGCGTTGCCGGGACAGATTATAGCAATCAGCCCCAGCATTTT. Protein product: CSVAGTDYSNQPQHF.

This clone was counted many times. V gene TRBV11-2 combines with J gene TRBJ2-7, with TRBD2 identical over 7 bases. From germline, CDR1 is SGHAT and CDR2 FQNNGV. V trimming: 1 base; J trimming: 3 bases; junction bases outside the gene matches: 3. The CDR3 is 14 residues long. This chain's CDR3 is CASSLVLAGYEQYF. CDR3 DNA: TGTGCCAGCAGCTTAGTTTTAGCGGGCTACGAGCAGTACTTC.

The chain couples TRBV11-2 to TRBJ2-3, with 16 positions matching TRBD2. The CDR3 runs to 17 residues. With 5 bases clipped from V and 6 bases from J, the junction kept 8 bases outside the gene matches. Germline V gene sequence: CDR1 SGHAT, CDR2 FQNNGV. The CDR3 DNA reads TGTGCCAGCAGCCGCGGGACTAGCGGGGGGGCAGGCGATACGCAGTATTTT. It codes for CASSRGTSGGAGDTQYF.

The chain has TRBV14 and TRBJ1-1, with 8 bases fitting TRBD1. This CDR3 region has 15 residues. The J segment lost 2 bases and the V segment lost 8 bases, leaving 10 bases of the junction unmatched. Germline V CDR1 and CDR2: SGHDN, FVKESK. The CDR3 spells CASSTAGGSNTEAFF. The DNA of the CDR3 is TGTGCCAGCTCCACAGCAGGGGGCTCAAACACTGAAGCTTTCTTT.

V and J are TRBV19 and TRBJ1-5, with D possibly TRBD1 on 6 matching bases. The germline CDR1 and CDR2 sequences are LNHDA and SQIVND (reference sequence). The CDR3 is made up of 19 amino acids. Trimming took 4 bases from V and 0 from J, leaving 22 bases between them. The CDR3 loop reads CASSSQRGGSYYSNQPQHF. The DNA for the CDR3 is TGTGCCAGTAGTAGCCAGAGGGGGGGAAGCTACTATAGCAATCAGCCCCAGCATTTT. Using reference TRBV19 and TRBJ1-5 for the parts outside the CDR3, the full variable domain is DGGITQSPKYLFRKEGQNVTLSCEQNLNHDAMYWYRQDPGQGLRLIYYSQIVNDFQKGDIAEGYSVSREKKESFPLTVTSAQKNPTAFYLCASSSQRGGSYYSNQPQHFGDGTRLSIL.

The chain employs TRBV7-2 and TRBJ2-3, with D maybe TRBD1 (6 bases). In germline, CDR1 is SGHTA, CDR2 FQGNSA. The CDR3 is 15 residues long. The germline V and J ends were trimmed by 5 bases and 5 bases, with 17 bases remaining between them. The DNA of the CDR3 is TGTGCCAGCAGCCCACGTACCAGACAGGTAGATACGCAGTATTTT. Translation gives CASSPRTRQVDTQYF.

The chain combines TRBV2 with TRBJ2-7; TRBD2 might be the D (6 bases). V was cut by 6 bases and J by 0 bases, with 12 bases left in between. CDR1 SNHLY and CDR2 FYNNEI come from the germline V gene. The CDR3 is made up of 14 amino acids. Here the CDR3 reads CASRWDSSSYEQYF. The CDR3 DNA reads TGTGCCAGCAGATGGGACTCAAGCTCCTACGAGCAGTACTTC.